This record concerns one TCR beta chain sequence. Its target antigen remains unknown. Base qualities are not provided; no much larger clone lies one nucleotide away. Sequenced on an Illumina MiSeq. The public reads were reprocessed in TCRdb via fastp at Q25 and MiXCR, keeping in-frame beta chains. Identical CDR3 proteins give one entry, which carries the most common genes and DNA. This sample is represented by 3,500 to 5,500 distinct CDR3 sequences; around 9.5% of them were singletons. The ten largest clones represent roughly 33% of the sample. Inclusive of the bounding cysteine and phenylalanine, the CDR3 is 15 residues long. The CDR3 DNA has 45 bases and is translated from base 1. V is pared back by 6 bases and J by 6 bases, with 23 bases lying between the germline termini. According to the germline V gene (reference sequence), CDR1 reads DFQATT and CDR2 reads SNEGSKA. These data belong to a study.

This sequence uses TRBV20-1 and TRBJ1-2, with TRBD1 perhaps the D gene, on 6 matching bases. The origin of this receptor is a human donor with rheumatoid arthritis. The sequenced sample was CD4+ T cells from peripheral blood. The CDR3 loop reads CSAGMPGANSDGYTF. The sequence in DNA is TGCAGTGCCGGGATGCCGGGGGCGAATTCGGATGGCTACACCTTC.